The rows below give T cell receptor beta chains drawn from one sample of a study of T cell changes during pregnancy in multiple sclerosis. Only in-frame clones appear in the TCRdb table, and some are missing; sequencing was by immunoSEQ multiplex PCR. The sample contains about 40,000 clones, approximately 92% of which appear only once. The sample in question was CD4+ T cells from peripheral blood mononuclear cells, obtained in the second trimester of pregnancy. These receptors were collected from a female donor in good health, enrolled as a control in a pregnancy study. CDR3s include the opening cysteine and the closing phenylalanine or tryptophan. Each record gives: J gene, V gene, clone size, D gene, CDR3 DNA, CDR3 protein. The D gene is left open where the match is weak. Clone size is shown for a subset of rows, as once, few, many or a class of expanded clone.

TRBJ2-7	TRBV6-5	NA	TRBD1	TGTGCCAGCAGTTCTGTATACAGGGGTCGGTACGAGCAGTACTTC	CASSSVYRGRYEQYF
TRBJ2-1	TRBV18	NA	TRBD2	TGTGCCAGCTCACCGCCGGGACTAGCGGGGGGAGGCCACAATGAGCAGTTCTTC	CASSPPGLAGGGHNEQFF
TRBJ2-3	TRBV7-2	NA	TRBD2	TGTGCCAGCAGCGTCGCGGGAGGGGATACGCAGTATTTT	CASSVAGGDTQYF
TRBJ2-3	TRBV6-6	NA	NA	TGTGCCAGCAGTTACGGGGCACACAGGGCGACAGATACGCAGTATTTT	CASSYGAHRATDTQYF
TRBJ2-4	TRBV5-1	NA	TRBD1	TGCGCCAGCAGCCAGGGACAGGGAAAAAACATTCAGTACTTC	CASSQGQGKNIQYF
TRBJ1-2	TRBV13	NA	TRBD1	TGTGCCAGCAGCTCTCGGACAGGGGTGAACTATGGCTACACCTTC	CASSSRTGVNYGYTF
TRBJ1-1	TRBV7-6	NA	NA	TGTGCCAGCAGCGAATCACAGGGTCTGCGCACTGAAGCTTTCTTT	CASSESQGLRTEAFF
TRBJ1-4	TRBV13	once	TRBD1	TGTGCCAGCAGCCTCCGACAGGGGGCGCGTGAAAAACTGTTTTTT	CASSLRQGAREKLFF
TRBJ2-5	TRBV9	NA	TRBD1	TGTGCCAGCAGCTCGGGACAGGGGTTGGTGGAGACCCAGTACTTC	CASSSGQGLVETQYF
TRBJ1-4	TRBV19	NA	NA	TGTGCCAGTAGTGGGACCTACAGGGAGAGTGAAAAACTGTTTTTT	CASSGTYRESEKLFF
TRBJ2-5	TRBV30	few	NA	TGTGCCTGGAGCCGAGGGCATGGAGAGACCCAGTACTTC	CAWSRGHGETQYF
TRBJ2-5	TRBV30	NA	TRBD2	TGTGCCTGGAGCCCGGGGGGGCGAGAGACCCAGTACTTC	CAWSPGGRETQYF
TRBJ2-7	TRBV27	NA	TRBD1	TGTGCCAGCAGTCGACAGGGGACCTACGAGCAGTACTTC	CASSRQGTYEQYF
TRBJ2-7	TRBV11-3	NA	TRBD2	TGTGCCAGCAGCTTGACTAGCGGGAGTAACTACGAGCAGTACTTC	CASSLTSGSNYEQYF
TRBJ2-3	TRBV19	NA	NA	TGTGCCAGTAGTTGGCAGTTTACCCCCACAGATACGCAGTATTTT	CASSWQFTPTDTQYF
TRBJ2-2	TRBV4-2	NA	TRBD2	TGTGCCAGCCGGACCGGACTAGCATACACCGGGGAGCTGTTTTTT	CASRTGLAYTGELFF